These T cell receptor beta chains were read from a single sample in a study of control samples from healthy donors and cancer patients. Sequencing used immunoSEQ multiplex PCR; TCRdb keeps in-frame clones, though not all of them. The repertoire holds fewer than 110,000 clones, with about 89% as singletons. The sample comprised PBMCs. These receptors were collected from a man between 60 and 75 years old with lung cancer. Each CDR3 is given with its conserved first and last residue. D genes are given only for firm matches. Where a row states a size, it is once, few, many or the class of an expanded clone; other rows omit it.

abundance: -
len: 15
d_gene: TRBD1
j_gene: TRBJ1-5
v_gene: TRBV5-1
CDR3aa: CASSGGTGEGQPQHF
CDR3nt: TGCGCCAGCAGCGGCGGTACAGGGGAGGGGCAGCCCCAGCATTTT

abundance: -
len: 13
d_gene: -
j_gene: TRBJ1-4
v_gene: TRBV12-3/TRBV12-4
CDR3aa: CASSLKGDEKLFF
CDR3nt: TGTGCCAGCAGTTTGAAAGGAGATGAAAAACTGTTTTTT

abundance: once
len: 15
d_gene: -
j_gene: TRBJ1-2
v_gene: TRBV5-1
CDR3aa: CASSLADGTIKDYTF
CDR3nt: TGCGCCAGCAGCTTGGCCGACGGGACAATAAAGGACTACACCTTC

abundance: -
len: 14
d_gene: -
j_gene: TRBJ2-3
v_gene: TRBV2
CDR3aa: CASSKDSLTDTQYF
CDR3nt: TGTGCCAGCAGTAAGGACAGCCTCACAGATACGCAGTATTTT

abundance: -
len: 14
d_gene: -
j_gene: TRBJ2-7
v_gene: TRBV27
CDR3aa: CASSLSQNSYEQYF
CDR3nt: TGTGCCAGCAGTTTATCCCAAAATTCCTACGAGCAGTACTTC

abundance: -
len: 15
d_gene: -
j_gene: TRBJ1-1
v_gene: TRBV5-4
CDR3aa: CASSLGGALNTEAFF
CDR3nt: TGTGCCAGCAGCTTAGGCGGGGCCTTGAACACTGAAGCTTTCTTT

abundance: few
len: 14
d_gene: TRBD1
j_gene: TRBJ1-6
v_gene: TRBV2
CDR3aa: CASKSGQNYSPLHF
CDR3nt: TGTGCCAGCAAATCGGGACAGAATTATTCACCCCTCCACTTT

abundance: -
len: 17
d_gene: TRBD1
j_gene: TRBJ1-2
v_gene: TRBV18
CDR3aa: CASSPFTTRTGDYGYTF
CDR3nt: TGTGCCAGCTCACCCTTTACTACTCGGACAGGTGACTATGGCTACACCTTC

abundance: -
len: 17
d_gene: TRBD2
j_gene: TRBJ2-1
v_gene: TRBV9
CDR3aa: CASSAIAGGLPYNEQFF
CDR3nt: TGTGCCAGCAGCGCAATAGCGGGGGGGCTCCCTTACAATGAGCAGTTCTTC

abundance: -
len: 13
d_gene: -
j_gene: TRBJ2-7
v_gene: TRBV10-3
CDR3aa: CAISESGGYEQYF
CDR3nt: TGTGCCATCAGTGAGTCTGGGGGCTACGAGCAGTACTTC

abundance: -
len: 15
d_gene: -
j_gene: TRBJ2-1
v_gene: TRBV5-1
CDR3aa: CASSPQADPYNEQFF
CDR3nt: TGCGCCAGCAGCCCTCAAGCGGACCCCTACAATGAGCAGTTCTTC

abundance: -
len: 17
d_gene: -
j_gene: TRBJ2-2
v_gene: TRBV29-1
CDR3aa: CSVPRGRLSLGTGELFF
CDR3nt: TGCAGCGTCCCCAGGGGACGTTTAAGTTTGGGCACCGGGGAGCTGTTTTTT

abundance: -
len: 15
d_gene: -
j_gene: TRBJ1-1
v_gene: TRBV2
CDR3aa: CASSPEGGENTEAFF
CDR3nt: TGTGCCAGCAGTCCCGAAGGAGGGGAGAACACTGAAGCTTTCTTT

abundance: -
len: 11
d_gene: -
j_gene: TRBJ2-3
v_gene: TRBV11-1
CDR3aa: CASSFSDTQYF
CDR3nt: TGTGCCAGCAGCTTTTCGGATACGCAGTATTTT

abundance: -
len: 11
d_gene: -
j_gene: TRBJ1-2
v_gene: TRBV30
CDR3aa: CATPGWLGYTF
CDR3nt: TGTGCCACTCCAGGCTGGCTTGGCTACACCTTC

abundance: -
len: 13
d_gene: -
j_gene: TRBJ1-1
v_gene: TRBV29-1
CDR3aa: CSVEDRGRVEAFF
CDR3nt: TGCAGCGTTGAAGATCGGGGTCGTGTTGAAGCTTTCTTT

abundance: -
len: 15
d_gene: -
j_gene: TRBJ1-5
v_gene: TRBV7-2
CDR3aa: CASSFAASDNQPQHF
CDR3nt: TGTGCCAGCAGCTTTGCGGCCTCTGATAATCAGCCCCAGCATTTT

abundance: -
len: 15
d_gene: -
j_gene: TRBJ1-4
v_gene: TRBV6-5
CDR3aa: CASTDPSATNEKLFF
CDR3nt: TGTGCCAGCACGGACCCTTCTGCAACTAATGAAAAACTGTTTTTT

abundance: -
len: 16
d_gene: -
j_gene: TRBJ1-4
v_gene: TRBV30
CDR3aa: CAWTHSAVWPNEKLFF
CDR3nt: TGTGCCTGGACCCACTCTGCGGTATGGCCTAATGAAAAACTGTTTTTT

abundance: -
len: 14
d_gene: -
j_gene: TRBJ1-3
v_gene: TRBV9
CDR3aa: CASSVGNSGNTIYF
CDR3nt: TGTGCCAGCAGCGTAGGGAACTCTGGAAACACCATATATTTT

abundance: -
len: 13
d_gene: TRBD1
j_gene: TRBJ2-5
v_gene: TRBV30
CDR3aa: CAWKDRGRETQYF
CDR3nt: TGTGCCTGGAAGGACAGGGGGCGTGAGACCCAGTACTTC

abundance: -
len: 13
d_gene: TRBD2
j_gene: TRBJ2-7
v_gene: TRBV27
CDR3aa: CASRRGNSYEQYF
CDR3nt: TGTGCCAGCAGGCGGGGGAACTCCTACGAGCAGTACTTC

abundance: -
len: 17
d_gene: TRBD1
j_gene: TRBJ2-7
v_gene: TRBV5-1
CDR3aa: CASSRLGQAVGAYEQYF
CDR3nt: TGCGCCAGCAGCCGGTTAGGACAGGCTGTGGGAGCCTACGAGCAGTACTTC

abundance: -
len: 14
d_gene: -
j_gene: TRBJ1-2
v_gene: TRBV7-3
CDR3aa: CASSPSTGDYGYTF
CDR3nt: TGTGCCAGCAGCCCCAGCACGGGGGACTATGGCTACACCTTC

abundance: -
len: 13
d_gene: -
j_gene: TRBJ1-6
v_gene: TRBV5-1
CDR3aa: CASSLNVDSPLHF
CDR3nt: TGCGCCAGCAGCTTAAATGTGGATTCACCCCTCCACTTT

abundance: -
len: 14
d_gene: -
j_gene: TRBJ1-2
v_gene: TRBV30
CDR3aa: CAWRIQGLDYGYTF
CDR3nt: TGTGCCTGGAGGATACAGGGTTTGGACTATGGCTACACCTTC

abundance: -
len: 15
d_gene: TRBD1
j_gene: TRBJ2-4
v_gene: TRBV6-2/TRBV6-3
CDR3aa: CASSYTNRGGNIQYF
CDR3nt: TGTGCCAGCAGTTACACGAACAGGGGCGGAAACATTCAGTACTTC

abundance: -
len: 14
d_gene: -
j_gene: TRBJ2-6
v_gene: TRBV2
CDR3aa: CASSRDSGANVLTF
CDR3nt: TGTGCCAGCAGTCGGGATTCTGGGGCCAACGTCCTGACTTTC

abundance: -
len: 13
d_gene: -
j_gene: TRBJ1-2
v_gene: TRBV7-2
CDR3aa: CASSLTGKYGYTF
CDR3nt: TGTGCCAGCAGCTTAACAGGGAAATATGGCTACACCTTC

abundance: once
len: 16
d_gene: TRBD1
j_gene: TRBJ1-4
v_gene: TRBV10-3
CDR3aa: CAISAVPGQGNEKLFF
CDR3nt: TGTGCCATCAGTGCCGTTCCGGGACAGGGGAATGAAAAACTGTTTTTT

abundance: -
len: 14
d_gene: -
j_gene: TRBJ1-4
v_gene: TRBV6-2/TRBV6-3
CDR3aa: CASSYGGTNEKLFF
CDR3nt: TGTGCCAGCAGTTATGGAGGGACTAATGAAAAACTGTTTTTT

abundance: -
len: 12
d_gene: -
j_gene: TRBJ2-5
v_gene: TRBV24-1
CDR3aa: CATSDPQETQYF
CDR3nt: TGTGCCACCAGTGATCCCCAAGAGACCCAGTACTTC